What follows are 21 T cell receptor beta chains derived from one specimen sequenced in a study of shared clonotypes between healthy human individuals. Assay: immunoSEQ multiplex PCR; the TCRdb copy retains only in-frame clones and omits some. The sample lists roughly 640,000 clones, almost 97% seen once, with about 0.06% in the top ten. Material: naive CD4+ T cells sorted from blood. The subset denotes: CD45RA+ positively selected. The receptors here all came from a woman aged 25 to 39 in good health.

The chain carries TRBV9 and TRBJ2-7; 9 positions match TRBD2. The length of the CDR3 is 15 residues. Unmatched junction bases numbered 4, after V lost 0 bases and J lost 3 bases. CDR1 and CDR2 from the germline V gene are SGDLS and YYNGEE. The CDR3 loop is CASSVGSSGSYEQYF. The CDR3, as DNA: TGTGCCAGCAGCGTAGGTAGTAGCGGGAGCTACGAGCAGTACTTC.

The gene calls are TRBV5-4 and TRBJ2-7, with 8 bases aligning to TRBD2. Germline-derived CDR1 and CDR2 are SGHNT and YYREEE (reference sequence). This CDR3 spans 15 amino acids. J was trimmed by 3 bases and V by 5 bases; bases with no gene match: 10. CDR3 residues: CASSHKSGSLYEQYF. The CDR3 DNA is TGTGCCAGCAGTCATAAAAGCGGGAGTCTCTACGAGCAGTACTTC. Supplemented by reference TRBV5-4 and TRBJ2-7, the full variable domain reads ETGVTQSPTHLIKTRGQQVTLRCSSQSGHNTVSWYQQALGQGPQFIFQYYREEENGRGNFPPRFSGLQFPNYSSELNVNALELDDSALYLCASSHKSGSLYEQYFGPGTRLTVT.

The rearrangement joins TRBV11-2 to TRBJ2-1, with 8 bases identical to TRBD2. The J segment lost 8 bases and the V segment lost 3 bases, leaving 9 bases of the junction unmatched. From germline, CDR1 is SGHAT and CDR2 FQNNGV. The CDR3 totals 15 residues. As DNA, the CDR3 is TGTGCCAGCAGCTTCGCGGGAGGCCCGGGCGATGAGCAGTTCTTC. Amino acid sequence: CASSFAGGPGDEQFF.

This rearrangement joins TRBV5-5 to TRBJ1-2; 12 bases agree with TRBD1. V trimming: 3 bases; J trimming: 1 base; junction bases outside the gene matches: 7. The germline gives CDR1 SGHKS, CDR2 YYEKEE (reference sequence). The CDR3 is 17 residues long. The CDR3 DNA reads TGTGCCAGCAGCTGGGGACAGGGGGCCAAATTTAACTATGGCTACACCTTC. Translation: CASSWGQGAKFNYGYTF.

This sequence joins TRBV5-1 and TRBJ2-1; 7 positions match TRBD2. The CDR3 totals 14 residues. Germline V lookup: CDR1 SGHRS, CDR2 YFSETQ. The V segment lost 0 bases and the J segment 6 bases; nucleotides outside the gene matches: 3. The CDR3 here is CASSLELASNEQFF. The CDR3 DNA sequence: TGCGCCAGCAGCTTGGAACTAGCGAGCAATGAGCAGTTCTTC.

V usage is TRBV19 and J usage is TRBJ1-3; TRBD1 might be the D (5 bases). Trimming stripped 5 bases from V and 7 bases from J, with 21 bases between. This CDR3 region has 16 residues. CDR1 and CDR2 (germline): LNHDA, SQIVND (reference sequence). The CDR3, as DNA: TGTGCCAGTAGTCCTCCCAGGGTGGGAGTACTTAACACCATATATTTT. This translates into CASSPPRVGVLNTIYF.

The chain carries TRBV9 and TRBJ2-5, with 8 bases matching TRBD1. V shed 0 bases, J shed 1 base, and the junction held 8 bases outside the gene matches. CDR1 is SGDLS and CDR2 is YYNGEE in the germline V gene. This CDR3 comprises 17 residues. CDR3 coding DNA: TGTGCCAGCAGCGTAGCTACCCCGGGGACAGGCCAAGAGACCCAGTACTTC. It encodes CASSVATPGTGQETQYF.

The rearrangement joins TRBV11-1 to TRBJ2-7; TRBD2 matches 12 bases. Germline CDR1 SGHAT, CDR2 FQDESV (reference sequence). Trimming removed 1 base from V and 4 bases from J; junction bases left unmatched: 2. The CDR3 length is 15 residues. As DNA, the CDR3 is TGTGCCAGCAGCTTAGGACTAGCGGGAGAGTACGAGCAGTACTTC. Encoded protein: CASSLGLAGEYEQYF.

The rearrangement uses TRBV6-5 and TRBJ2-1; 10 positions agree with TRBD2. The trim removed 0 bases at V and 9 bases at J, leaving 5 bases unmatched. Germline V CDR1 and CDR2: MNHEY, SVGAGI. The CDR3 has 15 residues. CDR3 in DNA: TGTGCCAGCAGTTACTCGCCTAGCGGGAGCGGTGAGCAGTTCTTC. Translation gives CASSYSPSGSGEQFF.

The rearrangement links TRBV19 to TRBJ2-2; the match to TRBD2 covers 8 bases. The CDR3 has 17 amino acids. V was clipped by 3 bases and J by 3 bases; unmatched bases: 9. The germline gives CDR1 LNHDA, CDR2 SQIVND (reference sequence). This CDR3 reads CASSIGSGRGYTGELFF. Written as DNA, the CDR3 is TGTGCCAGTAGTATCGGGAGCGGGAGAGGGTACACCGGGGAGCTGTTTTTT. Based on the CDR3 plus reference TRBV19 and TRBJ2-2, the full variable domain is DGGITQSPKYLFRKEGQNVTLSCEQNLNHDAMYWYRQDPGQGLRLIYYSQIVNDFQKGDIAEGYSVSREKKESFPLTVTSAQKNPTAFYLCASSIGSGRGYTGELFFGEGSRLTVL.

The rearrangement uses TRBV2 and TRBJ2-3; no clear D. The V end was cut by 2 bases, the J end by 0 bases, with 6 bases between. Germline assignment: CDR1 SNHLY and CDR2 FYNNEI. There are 14 residues in the CDR3. The CDR3 nucleotides read TGTGCCAGCAGTGAATGGGGAAGCACAGATACGCAGTATTTT. It is translated as CASSEWGSTDTQYF.

The DNA for the CDR3 is TGTGCCAGCAGTTTAACCGAGCCGGGCCCCGGAGGGAATTCACCCCTCCACTTT. Its translation is CASSLTEPGPGGNSPLHF. This chain uses TRBV27 with TRBJ1-6; D ambiguous. CDR3 length: 18 amino acids. Germline V gives CDR1 MNHEY, CDR2 SMNVEV (reference sequence). V lost 2 bases and J 7 bases, leaving 21 bases between the germline ends.

The chain carries TRBV28 and TRBJ1-1, with a possible D match to TRBD1 (6 bases). CDR1 and CDR2 (germline): MDHEN, SYDVKM. The CDR3 consists of 15 residues. The germline V and J ends were trimmed by 4 bases and 1 base, with 13 bases remaining between them. The CDR3 sequence: CASSYPGAGNTEAFF. The CDR3 coding sequence is TGTGCCAGCAGTTACCCAGGGGCGGGGAACACTGAAGCTTTCTTT.

The chain has TRBV28 and TRBJ1-2, with 7 bases identical to TRBD1. The CDR3 totals 13 residues. Germline loops: CDR1 MDHEN, CDR2 SYDVKM. After removal of 4 bases from V and 3 bases from J, the junction contained 2 bases not matched to a gene. CDR3 sequence: CASSSQGDYGYTF. The CDR3 nucleotides are TGTGCCAGCAGTTCCCAGGGGGACTATGGCTACACCTTC.

This chain links TRBV11-2 with TRBJ2-5; 9 bases map to TRBD1. Losses at the gene ends were 4 bases for V and 11 bases for J; bases not matched to a gene: 11. The CDR3 is made up of 14 amino acids. Germline CDR1 is SGHAT and CDR2 is FQNNGV. The chain's CDR3 is CASSSLQGAQEQYF. The CDR3 DNA follows: TGTGCCAGCAGCTCACTACAGGGGGCGCAGGAGCAGTACTTC.

The rearrangement uses TRBV7-3 and TRBJ2-2, with 7 bases aligning to TRBD2. Per the germline V gene, CDR1 is SGHTA and CDR2 is FQGTGA. The ends lost 3 bases at V and 7 bases at J; junction bases unmatched: 11. This CDR3 comprises 16 residues. DNA of the CDR3: TGTGCCAGCAGCTTCAGTCACGGGAGGTTGGGCGGGGAGCTGTTTTTT. Residues: CASSFSHGRLGGELFF.

The genes are TRBV28 and TRBJ1-4; D call uncertain. Trimming shortened V by 6 bases and J by 10 bases, and 12 bases separated the two germline ends. Germline-derived CDR1 and CDR2 are MDHEN and SYDVKM. The CDR3 runs to 12 residues. CDR3 sequence reads: CASSQGWAKLFF. CDR3 nucleotides: TGTGCCAGCAGCCAAGGGTGGGCAAAACTGTTTTTT.

This clone was picked up one time. Distinct nucleotide sequences in the sample also encode this CDR3. The rearrangement uses TRBV18 and TRBJ2-7; 8 nucleotides match TRBD1. Germline V CDR1 and CDR2: KGHSH, LQKENI. V shed 3 bases, J shed 6 bases, and the junction held 1 base outside the gene matches. This CDR3 spans 12 amino acids. In DNA, the CDR3 is TGTGCCAGCTCACCGGACAGGGCCGAGCAGTACTTC. It specifies CASSPDRAEQYF.

This clone was detected only a few times. The genes are TRBV19 and TRBJ1-3, with D unclear. Trimming left V 7 bases short and J 5 bases short, with 6 bases between. The CDR3 totals 11 residues. CDR1 is LNHDA, CDR2 SQIVND, per germline (reference sequence). CDR3 amino acids: CASNLRNTIYF. The CDR3 DNA reads TGTGCCAGTAACCTTAGAAACACCATATATTTT.

This chain connects TRBV5-6 to TRBJ2-3; TRBD2 aligns across 13 bases. This CDR3 region has 16 residues. The germline V gene encodes CDR1 SGHDT and CDR2 YYEEEE. The trim removed 4 bases at V and 3 bases at J, leaving 5 bases unmatched. The CDR3, as DNA: TGTGCCAGCAGCAGGACTAGCGGGAGTGTGACAGATACGCAGTATTTT. It yields the protein CASSRTSGSVTDTQYF.

This chain joins TRBV30 and TRBJ1-6; no definite D call. The CDR3 extends over 17 amino acids. The V gene's germline CDR1 is GTSNPN and CDR2 SVGIG (reference sequence). V was pared by 0 bases and J by 3 bases, with 15 bases between. CDR3 loop: CAWSVRGGGVYNSPLHF. CDR3 bases: TGTGCCTGGAGTGTACGGGGAGGAGGCGTCTATAATTCACCCCTCCACTTT.